This T cell receptor beta chain appears in the sequencing data of a study of blood T cells in healthy people across ages. The study's findings and limits: Observed TCR beta diversity per million T cells went down as age went up. This fall followed a roughly linear course with age. The percentage of naive T cells correlated strongly with TCR beta diversity.

Per-sample PBMC isolation yielded at least 7 million cells. Germline loops: CDR1 SGHTA, CDR2 FQGTGA. Deletions cut 1 base from V and 2 bases from J, with 10 bases between. This CDR3 has 15 residues. For the second PCR, which ran for about 6 to 12 cycles, a sample-barcoded 5' primer and a J-beta primer mix were used. Researchers report that each sample yielded at least 3 million CDR3-containing paired-end reads. TCRdb itself ran the 5' RACE reads through MiXCR, one entry per CDR3 protein. The data show about 830,000 distinct CDR3 sequences, around 68% seen once. A word on this clonotype: Its target is unknown.

The specimen was blood. The TCR originated in a man aged 25-40 years in good health. The rearrangement uses TRBV7-3 and TRBJ2-3; D is undetermined. The CDR3 DNA sequence: TGTGCCAGCAGCTTAAACTCGGGTAACACAGATACGCAGTATTTT. Residues: CASSLNSGNTDTQYF.